A single sample is the source of the 8 T cell receptor beta chains below, sequenced in a study of T-cell reconstitution after alpha-beta-depleted transplantation in children. Preparation of the TCRbeta library used unique molecular identifiers. Via MiXCR, TCRdb re-called the PCR reads, giving one row per CDR3 protein. Among 300,000 to 350,000 distinct CDR3 sequences, roughly 21% were seen once, and the ten largest hold approximately 10%. Material: PBMCs, mostly from graft donor cells, obtained 180 days after TCRalphabeta/CD19-depleted stem cell transplant. The receptors stem from a male patient younger than 18 who had a stem cell transplant for acute lymphoblastic leukemia, so the T cells may come from the graft donor.

This clonotype appeared a few times. The chain is built from TRBV25-1 and TRBJ2-7; D is perhaps TRBD1 or TRBD2 (5 bases each). Germline V gene data show CDR1 as MGHDK and CDR2 as SYGVNS. The CDR3 extends over 16 amino acids. Deletions cut 3 bases from V and 0 bases from J, with 15 bases between. The CDR3 DNA reads as TGTGCCAGCAGTGATTGGGACCGACGGGGCTCCTACGAGCAGTACTTC. This translates into CASSDWDRRGSYEQYF.

V usage is TRBV11-1 and J usage is TRBJ2-1; perhaps D is TRBD1 or TRBD2 (5 bases each). Germline V gives CDR1 SGHAT, CDR2 FQDESV (reference sequence). The CDR3 is 19 amino acids. Trimming stripped 6 bases from V and 7 bases from J, with 31 bases between. The CDR3 DNA reads as TGTGCCAGCAGTTCAAGAGGGGTGGGGTCCTCGGCACCCGGGAATGAGCAGTTCTTC. It specifies CASSSRGVGSSAPGNEQFF.

This clonotype was observed a handful of times. The DNA for the CDR3 is TGTGCCAGCAGTCCGGTGGGCATTCGGGGCGGGGAGCTGTTTTTT. Protein: CASSPVGIRGGELFF. The rearrangement links TRBV27 to TRBJ2-2, with D maybe TRBD2 (5 bases). V lost 5 bases and J lost 7, with 17 bases in between. CDR1 and CDR2 (germline): MNHEY, SMNVEV (reference sequence). This CDR3 has 15 residues.

The chain joins TRBV5-1 to TRBJ2-2; TRBD2 is a possible D gene (7 bases). The CDR3 runs to 14 residues. V was shortened by 4 bases and J by 7 bases, with 14 bases between the two germline ends. Germline CDR1 reads SGHRS; CDR2 reads YFSETQ. The chain's CDR3 is CASSPRGPVGELFF. CDR3 coding DNA: TGCGCCAGCAGCCCGCGGGGGCCGGTCGGGGAGCTGTTTTTT.

The chain joins TRBV5-1 to TRBJ2-1; 13 bases match TRBD2. CDR1 is SGHRS, CDR2 YFSETQ, per germline. Unmatched junction bases numbered 9, after V lost 3 bases and J lost 6 bases. CDR3 size: 17 residues. The CDR3 spells CASSWTTSGRVGNEQFF. The CDR3 nucleotides read TGCGCCAGCAGCTGGACCACTAGCGGGAGGGTTGGCAATGAGCAGTTCTTC.

V and J are TRBV4-1 and TRBJ2-7; perhaps TRBD1 as D (6 bases). V lost 2 bases and J lost 9, with 20 bases in between. Per germline, CDR1 MGHRA and CDR2 YSYEKL. The CDR3 is 15 residues long. The CDR3 DNA follows: TGCGCCAGCAGCCAAATAGGGGGATTCAGCCACGGGCAGTACTTC. As protein: CASSQIGGFSHGQYF.

This clonotype was observed a handful of times. The J gene is TRBJ1-5, the V gene TRBV12-3 or TRBV12-4, with D maybe TRBD1 (6 bases). The CDR3 totals 15 residues. Deletions cut 6 bases from V and 2 bases from J, with 14 bases between. CDR3 bases: TGTGCCAGCAGCCCCGAGGGGGGGGGCAATCAGCCCCAGCATTTT. As protein: CASSPEGGGNQPQHF.

This chain connects TRBV30 to TRBJ1-5; 8 bases line up with TRBD1. V dropped 3 bases and J dropped 6; count of bases not matched to a gene: 7. The CDR3 loop spans 14 amino acids. CDR1 is GTSNPN and CDR2 is SVGIG in the germline V gene (reference sequence). The CDR3 spells CAWRMAGGGQPQHF. CDR3 sequence (DNA): TGTGCCTGGAGGATGGCAGGGGGCGGTCAGCCCCAGCATTTT.